This T cell receptor beta chain stems from a study of identical twins. Notes on the study in general: Modeled out-of-frame TCR alpha sharing in monozygotic twins fell below observed levels. There was an excess of low generation probability in the out-of-frame alpha sequences that twins shared.

cDNA molecules carried unique molecular identifiers, and template switching added a universal primer site. Each CDR3 protein gets one entry after TCRdb re-called the 5' RACE reads with MiXCR. Of around 500,000 distinct CDR3 sequences in the sample, more than 13% were seen once. Germline CDR1 is DFQATT and CDR2 is SNEGSKA (reference sequence). The CDR3 is 12 amino acids. V dropped 4 bases and J dropped 7; count of bases not matched to a gene: 4. There are a few counts of this clonotype. Its antigen is unidentified. This sample also belongs to another study, concerning yellow fever vaccine responses in identical twins.

Sequencing was done on a sample of CD4+ T cells sorted from blood. This chain connects TRBV20-1 to TRBJ2-1, with 7 bases aligning to TRBD2. The source is a woman aged 18-29 years in good health. This CDR3 reads CSAKRGGNEQFF. The CDR3 coding sequence is TGCAGTGCTAAACGGGGAGGGAATGAGCAGTTCTTC.